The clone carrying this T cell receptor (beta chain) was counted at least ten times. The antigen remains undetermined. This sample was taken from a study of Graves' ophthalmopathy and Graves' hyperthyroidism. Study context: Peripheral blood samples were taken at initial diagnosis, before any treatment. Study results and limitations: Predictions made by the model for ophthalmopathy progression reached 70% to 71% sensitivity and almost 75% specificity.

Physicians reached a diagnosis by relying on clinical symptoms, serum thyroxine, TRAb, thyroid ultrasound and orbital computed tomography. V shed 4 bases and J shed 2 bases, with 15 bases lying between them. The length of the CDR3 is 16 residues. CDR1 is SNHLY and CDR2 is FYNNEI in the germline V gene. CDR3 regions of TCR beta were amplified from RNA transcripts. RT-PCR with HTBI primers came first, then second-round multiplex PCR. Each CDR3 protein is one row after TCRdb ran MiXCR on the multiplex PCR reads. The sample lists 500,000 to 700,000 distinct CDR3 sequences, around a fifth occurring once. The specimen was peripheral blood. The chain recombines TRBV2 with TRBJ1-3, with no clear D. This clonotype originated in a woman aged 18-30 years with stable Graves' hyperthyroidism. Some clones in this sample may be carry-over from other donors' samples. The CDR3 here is CASSGPMEGPGNTIYF. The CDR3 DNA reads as TGTGCCAGCAGTGGCCCCATGGAAGGGCCTGGAAACACCATATATTTT.